This T cell receptor beta chain was retrieved from a study of blood T cells in healthy people across ages. Study-level points and caveats: With donor CMV status unknown, expanded clonotype changes were possibly confounded.

The use of a sample-barcoded 5' primer and a J-beta primer mix characterized a second PCR of about 7 to 12 cycles. TCRdb re-called the 5' RACE reads with MiXCR, one entry per CDR3 protein. The sample has roughly 680,000 distinct CDR3 sequences; under 25% are singletons. This clonotype was seen a few times. Its antigen is not known. This CDR3 has 14 residues. V shed 0 bases, J shed 7 bases, and the junction held 6 bases outside the gene matches. CDR1 and CDR2 (germline): SGDLS, YYNGEE. Aged about 6 to 95, donors were systemically healthy Caucasians from Russia. Peripheral blood samples of 9 to 10 milliliters were drawn from each donor.

This sequence originates from an older man in good health. The chain recombines TRBV9 with TRBJ2-7, with 8 bases identical to TRBD1. Sequenced material: blood. Here the CDR3 DNA reads TGTGCCAGCAGCGTAGGGACAGGGTCGAGGGAGCAGTACTTC. Its translation is CASSVGTGSREQYF.